The source of this T cell receptor beta chain is a study of cytomegalovirus exposure and HLA in healthy donors. About the research overall: Unique TCRs numbering roughly 85 million, obtained from HLA-typed donors, made up an early data release.

Vbeta (60) and Jbeta (13) primers were used in the PCR. TCRdb's table, derived via immunoSEQ multiplex PCR, lists solely in-frame clones and lacks some. The table includes roughly 120,000 clones, about 74% detected once. J gave up 7 bases and V 6 bases, and 5 bases lay outside the gene matches. The CDR3 loop spans 14 amino acids. Germline CDR1 and CDR2: SNHLY and FYNNEI. V is TRBV2 and J is TRBJ2-2; 10 positions match TRBD2. Sequences were obtained from PBMCs. The receptor was derived from a man younger than 40 in good health and CMV-seropositive. DNA of the CDR3: TGTGCCAGCAGCGGAGCGGGGGGGCTCGGGGAGCTGTTTTTT. Protein product: CASSGAGGLGELFF. Full variable domain (outside the CDR3, taken from reference TRBV2 and TRBJ2-2): EPEVTQTPSHQVTQMGQEVILRCVPISNHLYFYWYRQILGQKVEFLVSFYNNEISEKSEIFDDQFSVERPDGSNFTLKIRSTKLEDSAMYFCASSGAGGLGELFFGEGSRLTVL.